The clone carrying this TCR beta chain has only a few counts. The antigen remains undetermined. The data originate from a study of blood T cells in healthy people across ages. Findings of the study overall: Donors of long life had a larger count of naive CD4+ cells and greater diversity than aged donors.

CDR3 length: 13 amino acids. In germline, CDR1 is SQVTM, CDR2 ANQGSEA. PCR was performed a second time for roughly 7 to 11 cycles using a sample-barcoded 5' primer and a J-beta primer mix. Every sample gave at least 2.5 million paired-end reads containing CDR3. Using its own MiXCR run on the 5' RACE reads, TCRdb lists one record per CDR3 protein. This table has more than 900,000 distinct CDR3 sequences, almost 25% appearing once. This sample was shared with a second study, whose subject was T cells of mothers and their children. Per that paper: A few mothers and their six children, all healthy Caucasians, donated.

The material sequenced was blood. The clonotype comes from a girl aged 2-10 years in good health. The V and J genes are TRBV29-1 and TRBJ2-3; a weak D match, TRBD1 (5 bases). The CDR3 DNA reads as TGCAGTGTCCTGGGGCCGGGCACAGATACGCAGTATTTT. It translates to CSVLGPGTDTQYF.